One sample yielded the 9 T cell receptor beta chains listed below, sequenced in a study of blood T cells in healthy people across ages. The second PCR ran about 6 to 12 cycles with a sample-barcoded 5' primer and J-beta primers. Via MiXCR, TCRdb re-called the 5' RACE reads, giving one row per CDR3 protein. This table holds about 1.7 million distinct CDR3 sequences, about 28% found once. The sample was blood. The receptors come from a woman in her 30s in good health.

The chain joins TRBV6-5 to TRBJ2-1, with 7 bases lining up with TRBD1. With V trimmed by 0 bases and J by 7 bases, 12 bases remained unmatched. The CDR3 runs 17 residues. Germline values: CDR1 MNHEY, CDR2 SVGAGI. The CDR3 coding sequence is TGTGCCAGCAGTTACTCTGCCGAGACAGGGCATGAGAATGAGCAGTTCTTC. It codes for CASSYSAETGHENEQFF.

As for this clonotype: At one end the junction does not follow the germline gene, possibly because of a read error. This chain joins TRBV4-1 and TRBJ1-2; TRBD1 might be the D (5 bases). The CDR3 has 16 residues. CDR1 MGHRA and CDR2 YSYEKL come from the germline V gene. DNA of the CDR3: TGCGCCGGCAGCCCAGCAGGGACGGGGGGGGGCTATGGCTACACCTTC. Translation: CAGSPAGTGGGYGYTF.

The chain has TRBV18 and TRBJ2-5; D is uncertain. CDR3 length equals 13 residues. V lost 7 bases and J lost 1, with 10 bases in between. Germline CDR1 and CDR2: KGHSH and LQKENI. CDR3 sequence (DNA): TGTGCCAGCTTATCTGGGCTCCAAGAGACCCAGTACTTC. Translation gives CASLSGLQETQYF.

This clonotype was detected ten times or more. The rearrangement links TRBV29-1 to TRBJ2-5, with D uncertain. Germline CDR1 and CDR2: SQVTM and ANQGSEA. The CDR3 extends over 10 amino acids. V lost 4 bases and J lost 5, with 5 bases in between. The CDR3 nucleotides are TGCAGCGTTGGAGTGGAGACCCAGTACTTC. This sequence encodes CSVGVETQYF.

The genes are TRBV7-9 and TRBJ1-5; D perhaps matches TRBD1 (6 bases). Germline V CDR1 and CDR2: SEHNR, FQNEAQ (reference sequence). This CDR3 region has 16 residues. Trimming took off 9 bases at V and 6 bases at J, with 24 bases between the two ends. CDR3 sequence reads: CASSPGQQGGGQPQHF. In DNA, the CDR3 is TGTGCCAGTAGCCCCGGACAGCAAGGAGGAGGTCAGCCCCAGCATTTT.

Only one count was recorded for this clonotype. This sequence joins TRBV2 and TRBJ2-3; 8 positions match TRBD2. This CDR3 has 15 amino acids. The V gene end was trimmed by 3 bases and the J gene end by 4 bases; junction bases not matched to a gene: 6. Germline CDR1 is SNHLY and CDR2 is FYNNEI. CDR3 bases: TGTGCCAGCAGTGAGAGCGGGGGAGAACCAGATACGCAGTATTTT. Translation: CASSESGGEPDTQYF.

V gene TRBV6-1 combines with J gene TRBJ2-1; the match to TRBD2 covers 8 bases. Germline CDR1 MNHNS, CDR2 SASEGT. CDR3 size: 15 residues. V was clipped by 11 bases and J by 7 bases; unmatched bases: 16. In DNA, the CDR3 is TGTGCCCTAAGCCCTACAGCGGGAGAGAGTAATGAGCAGTTCTTC. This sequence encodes CALSPTAGESNEQFF.

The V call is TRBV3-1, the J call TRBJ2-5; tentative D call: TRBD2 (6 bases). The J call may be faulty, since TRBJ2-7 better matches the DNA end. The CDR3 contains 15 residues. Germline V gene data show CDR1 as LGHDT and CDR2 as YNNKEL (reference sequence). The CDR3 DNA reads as TGTGCCAGCAGCCAAGTTTTCGTGGGAGGCTACGAGCAGTACTTC. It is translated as CASSQVFVGGYEQYF.

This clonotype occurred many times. CDR3 DNA sequence: TGCAGCGTTGAACCACCGGGACAGACCTACAATGAGCAGTTCTTC. This codes for CSVEPPGQTYNEQFF. The J gene is TRBJ2-1, the V gene TRBV29-1, with 7 bases fitting TRBD1. The CDR3 consists of 15 residues. Per the germline V gene, CDR1 is SQVTM and CDR2 is ANQGSEA. V dropped 2 bases and J dropped 2; count of bases not matched to a gene: 6.